This T cell receptor (beta chain) was recorded in a study of shared clonotypes between healthy human individuals. At deep level, the assay was performed. The table came from immunoSEQ multiplex PCR; TCRdb's copy has only in-frame clones and leaves some out. The repertoire holds some 700,000 clones, with around 91% as singletons. Every contributor of samples was a Caucasian grown-up residing in Nashville, Tennessee. The germline V and J ends were trimmed by 4 bases and 0 bases, with 22 bases remaining between them. The germline V gene encodes CDR1 SGHNT and CDR2 YYREEE (reference sequence). The CDR3 consists of 18 residues. Findings and caveats of the study: Clonotypes that were shared across a handful of donors made up around 5% of naive CD4 clonotypes. Rarefaction showed that sequencing of sorted subsets was incomplete (despite large depth).

Remarks on this clone: Its antigen is currently unknown.

V is TRBV5-4 and J is TRBJ1-2, with a possible D match to TRBD1 (5 bases). The sequence was obtained from a man aged 18 to 29 in good health. Some clones in this sample may be carry-over from other donors' samples. Sequenced material: memory CD8+ T cells from PBMCs. Subset noted: CD45RO+ cells pooled with CCR7-negative TemRA cells. For the CDR3, the DNA is TGTGCCAGCAGCCCCCGGGACGGTCCTACTAGTGCTAACTATGGCTACACCTTC. Its protein is CASSPRDGPTSANYGYTF.